A single count supports the clone carrying this T cell receptor (beta chain). Repertoires were generated with immunoSEQ multiplex PCR, while TCRdb's copy carries only in-frame clones and drops some. The data show tens of thousands of clones, around 80% seen once. This CDR3 is 16 amino acids long. V lost 5 bases and J lost 1; bases outside the gene matches: 7. Per the germline V gene, CDR1 is MNHNY and CDR2 is SVGAGI (reference sequence). This sample is drawn from a study of OX40 agonist ivuxolimab in advanced cancers. This sequence was found in an adult with an advanced solid tumor such as melanoma, head and neck, liver or kidney cancer. The specimen comprised CD4+ or CD8+ T cells sorted from blood, sampled in a trial of the OX40 agonist ivuxolimab. J is TRBJ2-3 and V is TRBV6-6, with 9 bases lining up with TRBD2. The CDR3 DNA is TGTGCCAGCAGTCGAGGGCGGGGGGGCGGCACAGATACGCAGTATTTT. Protein product: CASSRGRGGGTDTQYF.